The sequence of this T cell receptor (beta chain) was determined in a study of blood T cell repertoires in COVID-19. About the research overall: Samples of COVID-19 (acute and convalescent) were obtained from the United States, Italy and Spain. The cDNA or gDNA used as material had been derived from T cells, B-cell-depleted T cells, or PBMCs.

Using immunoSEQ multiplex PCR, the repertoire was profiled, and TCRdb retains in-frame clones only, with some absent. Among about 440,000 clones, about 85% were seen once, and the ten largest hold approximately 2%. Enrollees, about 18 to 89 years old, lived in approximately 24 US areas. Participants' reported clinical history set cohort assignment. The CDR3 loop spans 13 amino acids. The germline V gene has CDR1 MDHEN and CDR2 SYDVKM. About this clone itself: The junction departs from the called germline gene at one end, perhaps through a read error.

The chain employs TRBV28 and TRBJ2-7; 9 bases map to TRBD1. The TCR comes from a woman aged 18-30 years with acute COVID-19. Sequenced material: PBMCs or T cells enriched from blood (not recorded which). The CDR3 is CRSGTGSAYEQYF. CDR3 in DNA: TGCCGAAGCGGGACAGGGAGTGCCTACGAGCAGTACTTC. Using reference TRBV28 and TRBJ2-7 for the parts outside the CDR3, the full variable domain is DVKVTQSSRYLVKRTGEKVFLECVQDMDHENMFWYRQDPGLGLRLIYFSYDVKMKEKGDIPEGYSVSREKKERFSLILESASTNQTSMYLCRSGTGSAYEQYFGPGTRLTVT.